The 15 T cell receptor beta chains listed next were all sequenced from one sample in a study of cytomegalovirus exposure and HLA in healthy donors. Use of 60 Vbeta and 13 Jbeta primers characterized the PCR. TCRdb keeps only in-frame clones here, not all; method: immunoSEQ multiplex PCR. In the table there are about 180,000 clones, about four fifths of which are singletons. The sample comprised PBMCs. The receptors originated from a man in his thirties or forties in good health and CMV-seropositive.

This clone showed up just once. This chain connects TRBV4-3 to TRBJ1-6; TRBD1 is a possible D gene (5 bases). Germline V lookup: CDR1 LGHNA, CDR2 YSLEER. The CDR3 runs 15 residues. V was shortened by 2 bases and J by 7 bases, with 12 bases between the two germline ends. CDR3 in DNA: TGCGCCAGCAGCCAAAAAGTTGGACAAAATTCACCCCTCCACTTT. Its translation: CASSQKVGQNSPLHF.

Here the CDR3 reads CASSFGDRPYEQYF. DNA of the CDR3: TGTGCCAGCAGTTTTGGGGACAGACCCTACGAGCAGTACTTC. The rearrangement joins TRBV6-5 to TRBJ2-5; 7 nucleotides line up with TRBD1. The J call may be faulty, since TRBJ2-7 better matches the DNA end. Germline CDR1 reads MNHEY; CDR2 reads SVGAGI. This CDR3 comprises 14 residues.

The chain has TRBV6-5 and TRBJ1-5; the D gene is possibly TRBD1 (5 bases). Trimming pared 7 bases from V and 0 bases from J, leaving 13 bases between. Per germline, CDR1 MNHEY and CDR2 SVGAGI. The CDR3 runs 15 residues. Here the CDR3 DNA reads TGTGCCAGCACCCTAAGGGGATATAGCAATCAGCCCCAGCATTTT. Protein: CASTLRGYSNQPQHF.

The chain links TRBV6-4 to TRBJ1-1; tentatively, D is TRBD1 (5 bases). CDR1 is MRHNA and CDR2 is SNTAGT in the germline V gene. With 4 bases removed from V and 5 bases from J, the gap between germline ends came to 14 bases. The CDR3 covers 14 residues. In nucleotides, the CDR3 is TGTGCCAGCAGTGTTAATTGGGGGGAGACTGAAGCTTTCTTT. This encodes CASSVNWGETEAFF.

V usage is TRBV7-6 and J usage is TRBJ2-1; 10 bases align to TRBD2. The CDR3 loop spans 15 amino acids. Germline V gene sequence: CDR1 SGHVS, CDR2 FNYEAQ. The junction had 3 bases not matched to a gene; V was cut back by 5 bases and J by 2 bases. This CDR3 is CASSLSGGTYNEQFF. The CDR3 DNA reads as TGTGCCAGCAGCCTTAGCGGGGGGACCTACAATGAGCAGTTCTTC.

This chain joins TRBV13 and TRBJ1-3, with 7 bases fitting TRBD1. V shed 4 bases and J 0 bases; nucleotides not matched to a gene: 6. The CDR3 is 16 amino acids. CDR1 and CDR2 from the germline V gene are PRHDT and FYEKMQ (reference sequence). The CDR3 is CASSSTGEVSGNTIYF. CDR3 nucleotide sequence: TGTGCCAGCAGCTCCACAGGGGAGGTCTCTGGAAACACCATATATTTT.

The chain combines TRBV27 with TRBJ1-1, with a weak D call TRBD1 (5 bases). The length of the CDR3 is 19 residues. Germline V CDR1 and CDR2: MNHEY, SMNVEV (reference sequence). Trimming shortened V by 6 bases and J by 5 bases, and 31 bases separated the two germline ends. The CDR3 reads CASSHTPGLGRGGGTEAFF. CDR3 coding DNA: TGTGCCAGCAGCCATACTCCAGGGTTAGGTCGGGGCGGGGGGACTGAAGCTTTCTTT.

The chain combines TRBV6-1 with TRBJ2-7, with D maybe TRBD2 (5 bases). The V end was cut by 3 bases, the J end by 12 bases, with 12 bases between. Germline values: CDR1 MNHNS, CDR2 SASEGT. This CDR3 is built from 11 residues. CDR3 coding DNA: TGTGCCAGCAGTGATATGGACTGCCTGTACTTC. This encodes CASSDMDCLYF.

The V call is TRBV1, the J call TRBJ2-1; TRBD2 is taken as the D call from the table, unchecked against the DNA. TRBV1 is a listed pseudogene. The CDR3 length is 18 residues. CDR3 nucleotide sequence: TGCACCAGCAGCCAAGCCTGGACTAGCGGGAGGTCCTACAATGAGCAGTTCTTC. Protein: CTSSQAWTSGRSYNEQFF.

The chain links TRBV4-1 to TRBJ1-2, with 7 positions matching TRBD1. V trimming: 5 bases; J trimming: 1 base; junction bases outside the gene matches: 10. Germline lookup yields CDR1 MGHRA and CDR2 YSYEKL. The CDR3 is 16 residues long. The chain's CDR3 is CASSSQGNPLNYGYTF. In DNA, the CDR3 is TGCGCCAGCAGCTCACAGGGGAACCCCCTTAACTATGGCTACACCTTC.

In its sample, this clone was seen a few times. CDR3 DNA: TGCGCCAGCAGCCAAGGAGGAGGAGGGGGCAAATCACCCCTCCACTTT. This translates into CASSQGGGGGKSPLHF. The chain recombines TRBV4-3 with TRBJ1-6; 7 bases agree with TRBD1. V shed 1 base, J shed 10 bases, and the junction held 10 bases outside the gene matches. CDR3 length equals 16 residues. Germline CDR1 reads LGHNA; CDR2 reads YSLEER.

This sequence joins TRBV9 and TRBJ2-2; D is unresolved. Germline lookup yields CDR1 SGDLS and CDR2 YYNGEE. This CDR3 has 16 residues. V lost 0 bases to trimming and J lost 6 bases, with 15 bases between them. The CDR3 DNA is TGTGCCAGCAGCGTAGAAGGTAGCTCAGCCGCCGGGGAGCTGTTTTTT. Translating it yields CASSVEGSSAAGELFF. Using reference TRBV9 and TRBJ2-2 for the parts outside the CDR3, the full variable domain is DSGVTQTPKHLITATGQRVTLRCSPRSGDLSVYWYQQSLDQGLQFLIQYYNGEERAKGNILERFSAQQFPDLHSELNLSSLELGDSALYFCASSVEGSSAAGELFFGEGSRLTVL.

This clone has just one count. J is TRBJ1-1 and V is TRBV11-2; D is unresolved. Trimming stripped 1 base from V and 7 bases from J, with 4 bases between. The CDR3 extends over 11 amino acids. Germline V gene sequence: CDR1 SGHAT, CDR2 FQNNGV. In DNA form, the CDR3 reads TGTGCCAGCAGCTTAGTATTTGAAGCTTTCTTT. This translates into CASSLVFEAFF.

The genes are TRBV2 and TRBJ2-7, with D unresolved. CDR1 SNHLY and CDR2 FYNNEI come from the germline V gene. V was trimmed by 5 bases and J by 6 bases, leaving 5 bases between them. The CDR3 sequence is 10 residues long. The CDR3: CASSSGEQYF. CDR3 nucleotide sequence: TGTGCCAGCAGTTCGGGCGAGCAGTACTTC.

The chain has TRBV7-8 and TRBJ2-1; D uncertain. Germline V CDR1 and CDR2: SGHVS, FQNEAQ. The V and J ends lost 1 base and 10 bases respectively, with 11 bases between them. The CDR3 totals 13 residues. CDR3 amino acids: CASSLGQEYEQFF. The CDR3 DNA follows: TGTGCCAGCAGCTTAGGTCAAGAGTACGAGCAGTTCTTC.